This paragraph covers one TCR beta chain sequence. Amplification of TCR beta CDR3 regions used RNA as the template. An initial round of RT-PCR targeting the TCR CDR3 relied on the HTBI primer set. One entry per CDR3 protein results from TCRdb running MiXCR on the multiplex PCR reads. This sample carries 560,000 or so distinct CDR3 sequences, less than 20% of them seen once, and the ten largest clones take roughly 50%. From germline, CDR1 is LNHDA and CDR2 SQIVND (reference sequence). The CDR3 is 14 residues long. With V trimmed by 5 bases and J by 3 bases, 5 bases remained unmatched. The entry originates in a study of T cells in Graves' hyperthyroidism and ophthalmopathy.

This chain joins TRBV19 and TRBJ2-7; 9 bases match TRBD2. This clonotype originated in a man aged 40-49 years with Graves' ophthalmopathy. The sequencing sample was made of blood. The chain's CDR3 is CASSFFSGSYEQYF. The CDR3 nucleotides are TGTGCCAGTAGTTTCTTTAGCGGGAGCTACGAGCAGTACTTC.